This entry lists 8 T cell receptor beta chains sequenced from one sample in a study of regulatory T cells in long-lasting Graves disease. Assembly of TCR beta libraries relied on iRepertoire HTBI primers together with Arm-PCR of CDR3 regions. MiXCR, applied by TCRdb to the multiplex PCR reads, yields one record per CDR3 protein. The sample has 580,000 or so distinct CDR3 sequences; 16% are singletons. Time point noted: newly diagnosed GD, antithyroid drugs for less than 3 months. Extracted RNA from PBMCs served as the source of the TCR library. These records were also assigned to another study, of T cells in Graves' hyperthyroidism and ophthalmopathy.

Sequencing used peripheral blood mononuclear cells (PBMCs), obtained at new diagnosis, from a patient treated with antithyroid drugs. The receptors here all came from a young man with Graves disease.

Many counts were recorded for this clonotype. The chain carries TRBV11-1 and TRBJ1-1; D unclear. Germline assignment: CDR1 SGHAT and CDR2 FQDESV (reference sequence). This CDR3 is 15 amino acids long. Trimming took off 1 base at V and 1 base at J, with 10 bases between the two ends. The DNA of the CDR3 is TGTGCCAGCAGCTTAGTCGCTGGCCCGAACACTGAAGCTTTCTTT. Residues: CASSLVAGPNTEAFF.

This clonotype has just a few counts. The CDR3: CASSLPNLLANEQYF. In DNA, the CDR3 is TGTGCCAGCAGCCTACCGAACCTACTAGCGAACGAGCAGTACTTC. The V gene is TRBV5-5, the J gene TRBJ2-7; 7 positions agree with TRBD2. The CDR3 runs to 15 residues. V gave up 4 bases and J gave up 5 bases; unmatched junction bases: 12. CDR1 SGHKS and CDR2 YYEKEE come from the germline V gene (reference sequence).

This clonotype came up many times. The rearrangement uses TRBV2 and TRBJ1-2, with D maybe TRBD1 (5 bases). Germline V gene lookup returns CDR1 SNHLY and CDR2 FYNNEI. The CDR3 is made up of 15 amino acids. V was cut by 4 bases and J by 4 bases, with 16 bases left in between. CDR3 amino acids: CASSGTGARGYGYTF. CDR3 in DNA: TGTGCCAGCAGTGGGACCGGGGCGCGTGGCTATGGCTACACCTTC.

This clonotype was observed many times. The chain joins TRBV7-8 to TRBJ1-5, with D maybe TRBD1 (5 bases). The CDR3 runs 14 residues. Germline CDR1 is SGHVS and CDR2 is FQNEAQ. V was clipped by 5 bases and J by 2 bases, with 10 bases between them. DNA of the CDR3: TGTGCCAGCAGCACGGGACCGGGCAATCAGCCCCAGCATTTT. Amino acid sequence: CASSTGPGNQPQHF.

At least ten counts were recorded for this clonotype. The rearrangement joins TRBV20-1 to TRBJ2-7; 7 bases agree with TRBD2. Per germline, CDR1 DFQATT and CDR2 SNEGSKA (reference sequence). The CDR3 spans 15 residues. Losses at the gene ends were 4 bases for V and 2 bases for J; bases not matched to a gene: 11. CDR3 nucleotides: TGCAGTGCTACGCCAGCGACGGGAGGAACCTACGAGCAGTACTTC. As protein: CSATPATGGTYEQYF.

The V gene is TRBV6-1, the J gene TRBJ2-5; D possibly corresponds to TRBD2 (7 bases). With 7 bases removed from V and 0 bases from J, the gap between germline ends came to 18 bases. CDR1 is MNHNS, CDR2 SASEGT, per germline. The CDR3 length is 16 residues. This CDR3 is CASTAGRGPYQETQYF. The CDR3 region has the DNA TGTGCCAGCACCGCCGGGCGGGGGCCGTACCAAGAGACCCAGTACTTC.

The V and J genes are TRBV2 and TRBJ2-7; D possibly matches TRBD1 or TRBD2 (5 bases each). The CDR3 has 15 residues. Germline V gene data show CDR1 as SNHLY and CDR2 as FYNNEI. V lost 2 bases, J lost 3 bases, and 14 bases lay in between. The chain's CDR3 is CASSELGDVYYEQYF. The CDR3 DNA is TGTGCCAGCAGTGAACTGGGGGACGTATACTACGAGCAGTACTTC.

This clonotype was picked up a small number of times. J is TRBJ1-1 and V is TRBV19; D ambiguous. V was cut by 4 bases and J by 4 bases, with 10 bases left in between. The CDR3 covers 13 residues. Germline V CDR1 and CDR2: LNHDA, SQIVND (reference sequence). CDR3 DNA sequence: TGTGCCAGTAGTAAGGATCCCTTCACTGAAGCTTTCTTT. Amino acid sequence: CASSKDPFTEAFF.